The 18 T cell receptor beta chains in this list originate from one sample, sequenced in a study of T cell responses to AZD1222 COVID-19 vaccine. The method was immunoSEQ multiplex PCR; TCRdb's version includes in-frame clones alone and lacks a portion of them. This sample carries roughly 120,000 clones, 85% to 95% of them seen once, and the ten largest clones take 2.5% to 3%. This material consisted of peripheral blood, taken on day 0 of AZD1222 vaccination. The receptors originated from an adult in good health.

This rearrangement joins TRBV6-6 to TRBJ1-6; TRBD1 might be the D (5 bases). The CDR3 consists of 14 residues. Germline lookup yields CDR1 MNHNY and CDR2 SVGAGI (reference sequence). V was trimmed by 4 bases and J by 2 bases, leaving 6 bases between them. CDR3 sequence reads: CASSLDTYNSPLHF. The CDR3 nucleotides read TGTGCCAGCAGTTTGGACACCTATAATTCACCCCTCCACTTT.

The chain joins TRBV28 to TRBJ2-6; the D is unclear. V lost 3 bases and J 5 bases, leaving 11 bases between the germline ends. CDR1 is MDHEN, CDR2 SYDVKM, per germline. This CDR3 region has 15 residues. The CDR3 DNA sequence: TGTGCCAGCAGTTTTCGGACGGTCCGGGCCAACGTCCTGACTTTC. Translation: CASSFRTVRANVLTF.

This clone was picked up one time. The chain recombines TRBV2 with TRBJ1-5, with D possibly TRBD1 on 5 matching bases. V was trimmed by 2 bases and J by 0 bases, leaving 14 bases between them. Germline CDR1 and CDR2: SNHLY and FYNNEI. The CDR3 runs to 17 residues. The CDR3 DNA reads TGTGCCAGCAGTGAATTGGGGCAGGAGATTAGCAATCAGCCCCAGCATTTT. Protein sequence: CASSELGQEISNQPQHF.

This chain links TRBV27 with TRBJ2-2, with D uncertain. There are 15 residues in the CDR3. V was clipped by 3 bases and J by 5 bases, with 13 bases between them. Germline values: CDR1 MNHEY, CDR2 SMNVEV (reference sequence). The DNA of the CDR3 is TGTGCCAGCAGTTTCTGGCCACCTAGGACCGGGGAGCTGTTTTTT. It codes for CASSFWPPRTGELFF.

V gene TRBV5-1 combines with J gene TRBJ2-1; 8 bases line up with TRBD2. The J segment lost 4 bases and the V segment lost 1 base, leaving 10 bases of the junction unmatched. The CDR3 consists of 17 residues. Germline V gene lookup returns CDR1 SGHRS and CDR2 YFSETQ. The CDR3 here is CASSLLGSGSLYNEQFF. The DNA of the CDR3 is TGCGCCAGCAGCTTGCTTGGCAGCGGGAGCCTTTACAATGAGCAGTTCTTC.

This chain joins TRBV27 and TRBJ1-1, with 7 bases fitting TRBD1. Germline CDR1 reads MNHEY; CDR2 reads SMNVEV (reference sequence). The V and J ends lost 3 bases and 4 bases, in that order; junction bases with no gene match: 5. The CDR3 spans 14 residues. The CDR3 DNA reads as TGTGCCAGCAGTTTGACAGGGAAGGGCACTGAAGCTTTCTTT. It specifies CASSLTGKGTEAFF.

This chain joins TRBV4-1 and TRBJ2-7; 9 bases fit TRBD2. This CDR3 spans 13 amino acids. Looked up from germline, CDR1 is MGHRA and CDR2 is YSYEKL. V shed 5 bases, J shed 6 bases, and the junction held 5 bases outside the gene matches. CDR3 loop: CASSSKAGGEQYF. For the CDR3, the DNA is TGCGCCAGCAGCTCAAAAGCGGGAGGCGAGCAGTACTTC.

This clone was seen a single time. The chain has TRBV19 and TRBJ2-5; 11 positions match TRBD2. CDR1 and CDR2 (germline): LNHDA, SQIVND (reference sequence). The V segment lost 5 bases and the J segment 3 bases; nucleotides outside the gene matches: 5. The CDR3 totals 15 residues. CDR3 amino acids: CASSAGTSGKETQYF. In DNA form, the CDR3 reads TGTGCCAGTAGTGCTGGGACTAGCGGAAAAGAGACCCAGTACTTC.

The chain combines TRBV12-5 with TRBJ1-5; D unresolved. Germline CDR1 is LGHNT and CDR2 is FRNRAP. The CDR3 totals 13 residues. Trimming took off 0 bases at V and 7 bases at J, with 7 bases between the two ends. The CDR3 DNA reads as TGTGCTAGTGGTTTGGTATTGGGGCAGCCCCAGCATTTT. It is translated as CASGLVLGQPQHF.

The chain combines TRBV11-2 with TRBJ1-4; D is perhaps TRBD1 (6 bases). The germline V gene encodes CDR1 SGHAT and CDR2 FQNNGV. This CDR3 has 15 residues. Trimming removed 5 bases from V and 8 bases from J, with 18 bases in between. The CDR3 region has the DNA TGTGCCAGCAGCACCTGGACAGTCCGGGGAGAAAAACTGTTTTTT. Protein product: CASSTWTVRGEKLFF.

The V and J genes are TRBV27 and TRBJ2-1, with 11 bases matching TRBD1. The length of the CDR3 is 17 residues. Germline trimming cut 2 bases from V and 6 bases from J; bases unmatched to any gene: 9. Per germline, CDR1 MNHEY and CDR2 SMNVEV (reference sequence). As DNA, the CDR3 is TGTGCCAGCAGTTTAACGTACCCCGGGACAGGGGGCAATGAGCAGTTCTTC. Translated: CASSLTYPGTGGNEQFF.

The chain is built from TRBV20-1 and TRBJ1-2; D unclear. V was clipped by 1 base and J by 9 bases, with 9 bases between them. This CDR3 is built from 11 residues. Germline values: CDR1 DFQATT, CDR2 SNEGSKA (reference sequence). This CDR3 is CSARADQRYTF. CDR3 sequence (DNA): TGCAGTGCTAGAGCAGACCAGCGCTACACCTTC.

This clone was detected only a few times. Here the CDR3 reads CASSLVLAAQTRQYF. Here the CDR3 DNA reads TGTGCCAGCAGCTTAGTGCTAGCGGCCCAGACAAGGCAGTACTTC. The rearrangement links TRBV11-2 to TRBJ2-7; 7 nucleotides match TRBD2. Germline CDR1 is SGHAT and CDR2 is FQNNGV. Losses at the gene ends were 1 base for V and 9 bases for J; bases not matched to a gene: 12. CDR3 size: 15 residues.

V is TRBV2 and J is TRBJ1-5, with D tentatively TRBD1 (6 bases). The V gene's germline CDR1 is SNHLY and CDR2 FYNNEI. The CDR3 contains 15 residues. V was trimmed by 8 bases and J by 0 bases, leaving 14 bases between them. For the CDR3, the DNA is TGTGCCAGCTCGTCAGGGGCGAGTAGCAATCAGCCCCAGCATTTT. Translated: CASSSGASSNQPQHF.

The chain uses TRBV4-1 and TRBJ2-1; 14 bases map to TRBD2. The CDR3 runs to 17 residues. Germline CDR1 MGHRA, CDR2 YSYEKL. Losses at the gene ends were 4 bases for V and 4 bases for J; bases not matched to a gene: 6. CDR3 residues: CASSLLRLAGGYNEQFF. In DNA, the CDR3 is TGCGCCAGCAGCCTACTTAGACTAGCGGGAGGGTACAATGAGCAGTTCTTC.

The rearrangement links TRBV27 to TRBJ2-1; TRBD2 might be the D (5 bases). The germline V gene has CDR1 MNHEY and CDR2 SMNVEV (reference sequence). This CDR3 is 13 amino acids long. V dropped 10 bases and J dropped 3 bases, with 13 bases sitting between them. DNA for the CDR3: TGTGCCACCTCTGCTGACTACTACAATGAGCAGTTCTTC. The encoded protein is CATSADYYNEQFF.

This sequence joins TRBV20-1 and TRBJ2-5; no firm D call. The CDR3 runs 11 residues. Per the germline V gene, CDR1 is DFQATT and CDR2 is SNEGSKA (reference sequence). Trimming took off 6 bases at V and 4 bases at J, with 9 bases between the two ends. The CDR3 spells CSAIGVETQYF. DNA of the CDR3: TGCAGTGCAATAGGAGTAGAGACCCAGTACTTC.

V usage is TRBV27 and J usage is TRBJ2-7, with D hard to call. The V gene's germline CDR1 is MNHEY and CDR2 SMNVEV (reference sequence). V was cut by 5 bases and J by 2 bases, with 16 bases left in between. CDR3 length: 15 residues. CDR3 in amino acids: CASSIAQNSAYEQYF. CDR3 nucleotide sequence: TGTGCCAGCAGTATTGCCCAGAATAGTGCCTACGAGCAGTACTTC.